The present T cell receptor beta chain was sequenced within a study of Ad26.COV2.S vaccination and SARS-CoV-2 variants. Study conclusions and caveats: Vaccine and placebo groups showed comparable non-spike TCR breadth.

CDR1 and CDR2 from the germline V gene are LGHNA and YSLEER. V lost 0 bases to trimming and J lost 4 bases; unmatched junction nucleotides: 13. The CDR3 runs to 18 residues. Of note for this clone: The antigen is not known.

Produced via immunoSEQ multiplex PCR; TCRdb's table is partial and in-frame only. This sample yields 87,000 or so clones, of which roughly 84% are seen a single time; 15% to 20% belongs to the top ten. This chain connects TRBV4-3 to TRBJ1-2, with 8 bases that match TRBD1. The sequence derives from a human donor who had recovered from COVID-19. The sequences come from peripheral blood, collected after recovery from COVID-19. The DNA for the CDR3 is TGCGCCAGCAGCCAAGAGATGATACAGGGGGACTCCGTCTATGGCTACACCTTC. Translation gives CASSQEMIQGDSVYGYTF.